This TCR beta chain was retrieved from a study of beta chain features in type 1 diabetes. Points from the study as a whole: In every one of the four CD4+ subsets, TCRB CDR3s were moderately but significantly shorter in Type 1 diabetes patients.

The CDR3 runs 15 residues. CDR1 and CDR2 (germline): SGHNT, YYREEE (reference sequence). The ends lost 5 bases at V and 3 bases at J; junction bases unmatched: 10. Expressed TCRB transcripts were sequenced after all isolated RNA was converted to cDNA. Some clones are missing from TCRdb's copy, which holds only in-frame ones; the method was immunoSEQ multiplex PCR. This table holds 150,000 or so clones, roughly 60% found once. The table lists this clone with a few counts. The antigen is not known. The TCR comes from a man aged 30-40 years with type 1 diabetes. Sequencing was carried out using naive CD4+ T cells from blood. The chain couples TRBV5-4 to TRBJ1-2; 7 nucleotides match TRBD1. This CDR3 is CASRPGNRGDYGYTF. The CDR3 DNA sequence: TGTGCCAGCAGACCCGGGAACAGGGGAGACTATGGCTACACCTTC.